This T cell receptor (beta chain) was captured by sequencing in a study of cytomegalovirus exposure and HLA in healthy donors. Study outcomes and limitations: Across donors, most TCRs were seen rarely, yet some public ones were widespread.

Some clones are missing from TCRdb's copy, which holds only in-frame ones; the method was immunoSEQ multiplex PCR. The sample holds roughly 56,000 clones, over 75% seen once. CDR3 size: 13 residues. In germline, CDR1 is SQVTM, CDR2 ANQGSEA. The J segment lost 2 bases and the V segment lost 7 bases, leaving 5 bases of the junction unmatched. A note on this clone: What it binds is not known.

The chain recombines TRBV29-1 with TRBJ2-1, with 7 bases matching TRBD2. This clonotype originated in a woman between 25 and 40 years old in good health and CMV-seronegative. Sequenced material: PBMCs. CDR3 in amino acids: CSAGTITYNEQFF. Written as DNA, the CDR3 is TGCAGCGCCGGGACTATCACCTACAATGAGCAGTTCTTC.